This paragraph reports one TCR beta chain. Assay used: immunoSEQ multiplex PCR; TCRdb lists only in-frame clones, some missing. The sample yields 48,000 or so clones, 81% seen once. The entry originates in a study of OX40 agonist ivuxolimab in advanced cancers. As for the study in general: Those treated in dose escalation had hepatocellular carcinoma, melanoma, renal cell cancer or head and neck cancer. A male proportion of over 70% was recorded, with mean age around 62 years and range roughly 23 to 85. A partial response was reached by three patients: one with hepatocellular carcinoma and two with cutaneous melanoma.

The specimen was CD4+ or CD8+ T cells sorted from blood, collected in a trial of the OX40 agonist ivuxolimab. This TCR came from an adult with an advanced solid tumor such as melanoma, head and neck, liver or kidney cancer.

CDR3 sequence reads: CASSLGQGNPYGYTF. In DNA, the CDR3 is TGTGCCAGCAGCCTGGGACAGGGGAATCCCTATGGCTACACCTTC. The chain couples TRBV5-6 to TRBJ1-2, with TRBD1 identical over 10 bases. CDR1 and CDR2 from the germline V gene are SGHDT and YYEEEE. The CDR3 consists of 15 residues. V lost 4 bases and J lost 4; bases outside the gene matches: 7.